These 8 T cell receptor beta chains were sequenced from one sample in a study of siplizumab effects on memory and regulatory T cells. Profiled with immunoSEQ multiplex PCR; TCRdb holds only in-frame clones, not every one. The sample includes approximately 100,000 clones, roughly 95% of them seen just once. The sequenced sample consisted of non-Treg CD4+ T cells sorted from blood. The receptors come from a human donor in good health.

The chain has TRBV19 and TRBJ2-5; 14 bases agree with TRBD2. The CDR3 sequence is 16 residues long. From germline, CDR1 is LNHDA and CDR2 SQIVND (reference sequence). Here the CDR3 reads CARRTSGGLTQETQYF. CDR3 nucleotide sequence: TGTGCTCGGAGGACTAGCGGGGGGCTGACCCAAGAGACCCAGTACTTC.

On this clone: The junction does not match germline at one end; this may be a read error. The chain combines TRBV29-1 with TRBJ1-3; no reliable D call. In germline, CDR1 is SQVTM, CDR2 ANQGSEA. The CDR3 spans 13 residues. CDR3 bases: TGCAGCGTCGAAGAGGTTACTGGAAACACCATATATTTT. Translated: CSVEEVTGNTIYF.

V gene TRBV4-3 combines with J gene TRBJ2-2; TRBD2 might be the D (5 bases). Trimming took off 4 bases at V and 5 bases at J, with 11 bases between the two ends. The germline V gene has CDR1 LGHNA and CDR2 YSLEER. The CDR3 sequence is 14 residues long. The CDR3 here is CASSLERRTGELFF. The CDR3 nucleotides are TGCGCCAGCAGCCTAGAGCGGAGGACCGGGGAGCTGTTTTTT.

This clone was found once. This chain links TRBV5-1 with TRBJ2-7; maybe TRBD2 (6 bases). CDR3 size: 13 residues. Trimming left V 4 bases short and J 5 bases short, with 13 bases between. Germline loops: CDR1 SGHRS, CDR2 YFSETQ. The CDR3 sequence: CASSPEGGNEQYF. CDR3 in DNA: TGCGCCAGCAGCCCTGAGGGCGGGAACGAGCAGTACTTC.

The rearrangement links TRBV2 to TRBJ2-3; 7 nucleotides line up with TRBD1. CDR1 SNHLY and CDR2 FYNNEI come from the germline V gene. The CDR3 consists of 14 residues. V was pared by 8 bases and J by 4 bases, with 9 bases of the junction left unmatched. Written as DNA, the CDR3 is TGTGCCAGCCGACAGGGCCCCTTCGCAGATACGCAGTATTTT. Its protein is CASRQGPFADTQYF.

V and J are TRBV5-1 and TRBJ2-5, with D perhaps matching TRBD1 (6 bases). Germline values: CDR1 SGHRS, CDR2 YFSETQ. With 2 bases removed from V and 11 bases from J, the gap between germline ends came to 22 bases. The CDR3 is 15 residues long. The CDR3 spells CASSLGVQGVWEQYF. CDR3 coding DNA: TGCGCCAGCAGCTTAGGCGTACAGGGTGTATGGGAGCAGTACTTC.

V usage is TRBV5-4 and J usage is TRBJ1-2; 8 positions agree with TRBD1. With V trimmed by 5 bases and J by 4 bases, 13 bases remained unmatched. Germline V gene sequence: CDR1 SGHNT, CDR2 YYREEE (reference sequence). This CDR3 contains 16 residues. This CDR3 reads CASRSGSGGFGYGYTF. As DNA, the CDR3 is TGTGCCAGCAGGTCGGGATCAGGGGGCTTTGGCTATGGCTACACCTTC. Full variable domain (remainder filled in from reference TRBV5-4 and TRBJ1-2): ETGVTQSPTHLIKTRGQQVTLRCSSQSGHNTVSWYQQALGQGPQFIFQYYREEENGRGNFPPRFSGLQFPNYSSELNVNALELDDSALYLCASRSGSGGFGYGYTFGSGTRLTVV.

The V gene is TRBV9, the J gene TRBJ2-2, with unresolved D. This CDR3 spans 16 amino acids. V lost 2 bases, J lost 2 bases, and 13 bases lay in between. Germline CDR1 reads SGDLS; CDR2 reads YYNGEE. The CDR3 here is CASSVLPGLNTGELFF. The CDR3 bases are TGTGCCAGCAGCGTTCTGCCGGGCCTAAACACCGGGGAGCTGTTTTTT.